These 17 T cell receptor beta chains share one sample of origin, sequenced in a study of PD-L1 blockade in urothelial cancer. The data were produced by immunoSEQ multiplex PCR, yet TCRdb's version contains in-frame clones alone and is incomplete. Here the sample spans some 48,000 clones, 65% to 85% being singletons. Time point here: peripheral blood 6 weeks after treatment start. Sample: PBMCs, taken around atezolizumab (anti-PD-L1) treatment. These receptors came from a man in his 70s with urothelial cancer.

The CDR3 nucleotides read TGTGCCAGCAGTTTGTCGGACAGGACTAACGAGCAGTACTTC. Its translation: CASSLSDRTNEQYF. The chain links TRBV27 to TRBJ2-7; possible D gene TRBD1, 7 bases. Germline V gene lookup returns CDR1 MNHEY and CDR2 SMNVEV (reference sequence). V shed 3 bases and J shed 5 bases, with 14 bases lying between them. The CDR3 is made up of 14 amino acids.

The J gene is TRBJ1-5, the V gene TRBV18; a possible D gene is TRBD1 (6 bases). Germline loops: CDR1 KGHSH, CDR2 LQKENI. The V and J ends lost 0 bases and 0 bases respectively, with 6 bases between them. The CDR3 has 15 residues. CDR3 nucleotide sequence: TGTGCCAGCTCACCACCAGGGGGTAGCAATCAGCCCCAGCATTTT. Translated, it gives CASSPPGGSNQPQHF. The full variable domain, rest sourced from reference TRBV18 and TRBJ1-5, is NAGVMQNPRHLVRRRGQEARLRCSPMKGHSHVYWYRQLPEEGLKFMVYLQKENIIDESGMPKERFSAEFPKEGPSILRIQQVVRGDSAAYFCASSPPGGSNQPQHFGDGTRLSIL.

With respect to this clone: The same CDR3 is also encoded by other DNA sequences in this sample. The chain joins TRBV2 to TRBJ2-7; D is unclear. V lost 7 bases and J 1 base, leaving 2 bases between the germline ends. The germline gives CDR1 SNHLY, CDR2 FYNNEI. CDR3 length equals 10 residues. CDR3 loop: CASTSYEQYF. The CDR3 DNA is TGTGCCAGCACGTCCTACGAGCAGTACTTC.

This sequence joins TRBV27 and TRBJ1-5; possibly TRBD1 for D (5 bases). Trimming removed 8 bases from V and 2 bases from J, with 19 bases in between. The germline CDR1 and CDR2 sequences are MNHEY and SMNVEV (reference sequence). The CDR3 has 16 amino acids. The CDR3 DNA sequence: TGTGCCAGCCGTCAGGGTGGGATGGTAGGCAATCAGCCCCAGCATTTT. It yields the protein CASRQGGMVGNQPQHF.

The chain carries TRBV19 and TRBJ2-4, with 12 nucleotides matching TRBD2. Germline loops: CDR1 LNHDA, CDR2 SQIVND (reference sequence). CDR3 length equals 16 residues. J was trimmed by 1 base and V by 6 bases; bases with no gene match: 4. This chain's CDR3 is CASSRLAGDAKNIQYF. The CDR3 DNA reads TGTGCCAGTAGCCGACTAGCGGGAGATGCCAAAAACATTCAGTACTTC.

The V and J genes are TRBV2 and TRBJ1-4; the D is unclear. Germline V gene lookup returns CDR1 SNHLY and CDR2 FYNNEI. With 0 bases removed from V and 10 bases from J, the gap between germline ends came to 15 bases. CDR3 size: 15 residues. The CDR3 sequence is CASSEARLAEGKLFF. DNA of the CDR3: TGTGCCAGCAGTGAAGCACGTTTAGCAGAGGGAAAACTGTTTTTT.

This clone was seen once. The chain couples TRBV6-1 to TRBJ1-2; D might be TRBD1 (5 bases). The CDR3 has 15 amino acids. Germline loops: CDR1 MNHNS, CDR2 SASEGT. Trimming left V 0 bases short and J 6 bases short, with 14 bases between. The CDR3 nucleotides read TGTGCCAGCAGTGAAGCGGGGGGTGGTCCCGATGGCTACACCTTC. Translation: CASSEAGGGPDGYTF.

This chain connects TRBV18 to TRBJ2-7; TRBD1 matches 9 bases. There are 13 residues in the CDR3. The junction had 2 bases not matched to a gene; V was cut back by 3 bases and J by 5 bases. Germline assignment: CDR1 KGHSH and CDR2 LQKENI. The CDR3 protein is CASSPGTGNEQYF. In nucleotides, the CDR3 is TGTGCCAGCTCACCTGGGACAGGGAACGAGCAGTACTTC.

The CDR3 coding sequence is TGTGCCAGCAGCTTGGCCGACGGTGACTTTGTATTCCTGACTTTC. Protein product: CASSLADGDFVFLTF. The chain carries TRBV5-4 and TRBJ2-6; D call uncertain. CDR3 size: 15 residues. The V and J ends lost 0 bases and 14 bases respectively, with 18 bases between them. Germline CDR1 reads SGHNT; CDR2 reads YYREEE (reference sequence). The variable domain in full, completed from reference TRBV5-4 and TRBJ2-6, reads ETGVTQSPTHLIKTRGQQVTLRCSSQSGHNTVSWYQQALGQGPQFIFQYYREEENGRGNFPPRFSGLQFPNYSSELNVNALELDDSALYLCASSLADGDFVFLTFGAGSRLTVL.

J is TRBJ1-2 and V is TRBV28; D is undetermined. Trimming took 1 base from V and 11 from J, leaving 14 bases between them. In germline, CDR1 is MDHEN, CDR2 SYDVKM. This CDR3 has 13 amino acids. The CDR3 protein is CASSLLPQDRYTF. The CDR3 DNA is TGTGCCAGCAGTTTATTACCCCAGGATAGGTACACCTTC.

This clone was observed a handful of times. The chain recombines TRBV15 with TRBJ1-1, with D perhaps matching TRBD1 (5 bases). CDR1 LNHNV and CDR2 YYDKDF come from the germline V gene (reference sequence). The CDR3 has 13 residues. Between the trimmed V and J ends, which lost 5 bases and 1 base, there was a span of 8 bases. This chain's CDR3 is CATSFTGNTEAFF. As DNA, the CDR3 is TGTGCCACCAGCTTCACAGGGAACACTGAAGCTTTCTTT.

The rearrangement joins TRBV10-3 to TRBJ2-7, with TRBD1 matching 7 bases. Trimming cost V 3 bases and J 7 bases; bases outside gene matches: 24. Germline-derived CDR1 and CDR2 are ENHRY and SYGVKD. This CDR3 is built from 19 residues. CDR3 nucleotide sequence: TGTGCCATCAGTGACTCAATCCATACCCTCGACAGGGCACGAGGGGAGCAGTACTTC. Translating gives CAISDSIHTLDRARGEQYF.

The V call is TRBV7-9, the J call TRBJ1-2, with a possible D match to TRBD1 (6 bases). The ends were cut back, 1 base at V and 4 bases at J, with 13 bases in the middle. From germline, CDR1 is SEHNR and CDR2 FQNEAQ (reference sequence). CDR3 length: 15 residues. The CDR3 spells CASSLVLQGGYGYTF. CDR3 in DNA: TGTGCCAGCAGCTTAGTCCTACAAGGGGGCTATGGCTACACCTTC.

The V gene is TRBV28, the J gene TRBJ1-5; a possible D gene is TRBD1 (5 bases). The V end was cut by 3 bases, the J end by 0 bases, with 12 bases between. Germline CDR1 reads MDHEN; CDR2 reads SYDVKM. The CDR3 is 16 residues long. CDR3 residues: CASSLAGDYSNQPQHF. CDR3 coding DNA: TGTGCCAGCAGTTTGGCGGGGGACTATAGCAATCAGCCCCAGCATTTT.

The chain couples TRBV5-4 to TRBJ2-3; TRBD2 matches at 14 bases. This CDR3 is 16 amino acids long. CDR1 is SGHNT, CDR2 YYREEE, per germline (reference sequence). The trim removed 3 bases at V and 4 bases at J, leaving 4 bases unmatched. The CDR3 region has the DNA TGTGCCAGCAGCTGGGGACTAGCGGGAGCGTCAGATACGCAGTATTTT. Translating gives CASSWGLAGASDTQYF.

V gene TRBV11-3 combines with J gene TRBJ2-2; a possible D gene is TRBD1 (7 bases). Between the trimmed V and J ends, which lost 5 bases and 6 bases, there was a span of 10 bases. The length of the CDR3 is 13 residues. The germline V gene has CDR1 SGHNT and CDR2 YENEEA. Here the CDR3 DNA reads TGTGCCAGCAGCCCCAGGGGGGCCGGGGAGCTGTTTTTT. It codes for CASSPRGAGELFF.

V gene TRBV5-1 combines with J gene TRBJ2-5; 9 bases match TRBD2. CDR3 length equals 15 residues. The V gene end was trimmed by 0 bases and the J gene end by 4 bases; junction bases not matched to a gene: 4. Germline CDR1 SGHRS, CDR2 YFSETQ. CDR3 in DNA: TGCGCCAGCAGCTTGGTGCCTAGCGGGGCAGAGACCCAGTACTTC. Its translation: CASSLVPSGAETQYF.